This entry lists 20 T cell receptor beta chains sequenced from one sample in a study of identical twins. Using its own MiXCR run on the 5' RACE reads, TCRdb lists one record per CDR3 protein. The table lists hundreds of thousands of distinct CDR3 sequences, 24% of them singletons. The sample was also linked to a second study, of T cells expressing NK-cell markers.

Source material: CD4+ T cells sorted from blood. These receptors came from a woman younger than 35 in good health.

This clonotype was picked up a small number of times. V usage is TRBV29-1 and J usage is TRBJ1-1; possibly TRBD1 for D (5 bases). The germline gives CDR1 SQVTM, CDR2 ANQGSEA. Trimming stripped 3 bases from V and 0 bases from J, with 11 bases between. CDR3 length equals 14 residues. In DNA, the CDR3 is TGCAGCGTTGATTCGGCAGGGTTGAACACTGAAGCTTTCTTT. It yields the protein CSVDSAGLNTEAFF.

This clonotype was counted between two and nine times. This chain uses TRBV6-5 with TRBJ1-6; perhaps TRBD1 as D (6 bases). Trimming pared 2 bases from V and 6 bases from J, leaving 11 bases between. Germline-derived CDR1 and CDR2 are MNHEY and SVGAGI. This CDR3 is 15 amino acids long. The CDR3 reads CASSYGGLFNSPLHF. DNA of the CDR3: TGTGCCAGCAGTTACGGGGGGCTCTTTAATTCACCCCTCCACTTT.

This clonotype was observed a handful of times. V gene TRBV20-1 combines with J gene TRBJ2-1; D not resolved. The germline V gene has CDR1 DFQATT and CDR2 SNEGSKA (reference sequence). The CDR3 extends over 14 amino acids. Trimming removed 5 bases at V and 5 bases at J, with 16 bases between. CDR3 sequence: CSAGRTAEHNEQFF. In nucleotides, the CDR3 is TGCAGTGCTGGACGGACGGCGGAGCACAATGAGCAGTTCTTC.

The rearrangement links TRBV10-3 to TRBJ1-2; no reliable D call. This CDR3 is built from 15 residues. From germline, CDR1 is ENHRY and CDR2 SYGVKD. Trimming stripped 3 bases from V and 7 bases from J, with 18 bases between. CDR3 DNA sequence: TGTGCCATCAGTGAAGGTGTGGGCGGTGTGCGTGGCTACACCTTC. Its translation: CAISEGVGGVRGYTF.

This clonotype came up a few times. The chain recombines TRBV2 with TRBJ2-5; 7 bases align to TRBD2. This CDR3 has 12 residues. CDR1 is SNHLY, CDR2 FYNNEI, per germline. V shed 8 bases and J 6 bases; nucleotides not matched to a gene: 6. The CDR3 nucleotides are TGTGCCAGCCGGGAGGACAAGAAGACCCAGTACTTC. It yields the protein CASREDKKTQYF.

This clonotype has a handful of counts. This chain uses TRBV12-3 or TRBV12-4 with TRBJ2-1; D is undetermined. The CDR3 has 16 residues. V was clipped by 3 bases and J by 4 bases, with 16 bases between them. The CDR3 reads CASSFGNRPLYNEQFF. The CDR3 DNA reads TGTGCCAGCAGTTTTGGTAACCGACCCCTATACAATGAGCAGTTCTTC.

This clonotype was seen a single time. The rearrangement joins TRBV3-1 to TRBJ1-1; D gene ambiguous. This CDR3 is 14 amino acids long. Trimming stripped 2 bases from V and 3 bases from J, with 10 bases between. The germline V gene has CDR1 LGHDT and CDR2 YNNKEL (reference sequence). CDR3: CASSQLPGDTEAFF. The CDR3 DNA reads TGTGCCAGCAGCCAACTCCCTGGAGACACTGAAGCTTTCTTT.

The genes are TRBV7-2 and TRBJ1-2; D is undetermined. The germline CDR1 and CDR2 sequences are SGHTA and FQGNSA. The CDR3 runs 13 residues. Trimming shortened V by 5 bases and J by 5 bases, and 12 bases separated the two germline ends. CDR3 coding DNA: TGTGCCAGCAGCCTGGCCCGGGTATATGGCTACACCTTC. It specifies CASSLARVYGYTF. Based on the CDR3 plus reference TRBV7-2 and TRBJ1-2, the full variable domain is GAGVSQSPSNKVTEKGKDVELRCDPISGHTALYWYRQSLGQGLEFLIYFQGNSAPDKSGLPSDRFSAERTGGSVSTLTIQRTQQEDSAVYLCASSLARVYGYTFGSGTRLTVV.

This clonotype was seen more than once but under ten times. The CDR3 DNA is TGCGCCAGCAGCCAAGCCCCAGGGAAATTCGAATCACCCCTCCACTTT. Protein sequence: CASSQAPGKFESPLHF. This rearrangement joins TRBV4-3 to TRBJ1-6; D possibly corresponds to TRBD1 (5 bases). Germline V lookup: CDR1 LGHNA, CDR2 YSLEER. V was trimmed by 1 base and J by 10 bases, leaving 17 bases between them. The CDR3 sequence is 16 residues long.

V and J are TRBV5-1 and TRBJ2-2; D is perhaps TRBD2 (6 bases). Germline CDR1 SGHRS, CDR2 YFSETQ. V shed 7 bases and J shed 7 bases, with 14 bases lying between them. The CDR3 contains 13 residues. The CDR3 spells CASCTGVGGELFF. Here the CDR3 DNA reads TGCGCCAGCTGCACGGGAGTCGGCGGGGAGCTGTTTTTT.

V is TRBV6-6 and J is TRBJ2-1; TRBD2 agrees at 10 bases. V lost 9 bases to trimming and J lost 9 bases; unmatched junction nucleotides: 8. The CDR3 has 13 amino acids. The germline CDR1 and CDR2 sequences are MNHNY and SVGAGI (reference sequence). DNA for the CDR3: TGTGCCAGTGCGGGACTAGCGTTGACTGAGCAGTTCTTC. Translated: CASAGLALTEQFF.

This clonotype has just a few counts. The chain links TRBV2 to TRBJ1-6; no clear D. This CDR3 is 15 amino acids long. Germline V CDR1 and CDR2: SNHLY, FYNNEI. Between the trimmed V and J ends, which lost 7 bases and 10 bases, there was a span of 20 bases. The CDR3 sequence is CASTLITGLGSPLHF. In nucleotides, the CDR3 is TGTGCCAGCACCCTCATCACGGGGTTGGGATCACCCCTCCACTTT.

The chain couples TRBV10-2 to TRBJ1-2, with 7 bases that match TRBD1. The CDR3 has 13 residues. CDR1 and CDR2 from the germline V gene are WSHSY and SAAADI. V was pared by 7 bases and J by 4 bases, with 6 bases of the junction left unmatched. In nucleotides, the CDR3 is TGCGCCAGCATAAGGGGGCGCGGCTATGGCTACACCTTC. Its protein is CASIRGRGYGYTF.

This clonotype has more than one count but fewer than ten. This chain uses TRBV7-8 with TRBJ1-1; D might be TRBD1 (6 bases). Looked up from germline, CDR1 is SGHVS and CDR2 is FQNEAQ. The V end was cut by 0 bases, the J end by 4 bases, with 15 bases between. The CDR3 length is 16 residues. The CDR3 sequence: CASSLAVTGIGTEAFF. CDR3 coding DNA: TGTGCCAGCAGCTTAGCCGTAACAGGGATAGGCACTGAAGCTTTCTTT.

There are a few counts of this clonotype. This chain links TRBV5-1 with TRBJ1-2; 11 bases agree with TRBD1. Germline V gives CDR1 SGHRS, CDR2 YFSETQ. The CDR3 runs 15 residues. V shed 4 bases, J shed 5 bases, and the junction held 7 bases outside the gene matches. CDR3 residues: CASSAGQGAWYGYTF. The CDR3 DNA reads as TGCGCCAGCAGCGCAGGACAGGGGGCTTGGTATGGCTACACCTTC. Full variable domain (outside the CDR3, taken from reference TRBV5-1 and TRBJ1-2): KAGVTQTPRYLIKTRGQQVTLSCSPISGHRSVSWYQQTPGQGLQFLFEYFSETQRNKGNFPGRFSGRQFSNSRSEMNVSTLELGDSALYLCASSAGQGAWYGYTFGSGTRLTVV.

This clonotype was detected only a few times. CDR3 sequence reads: CASVQTNTEAFF. As DNA, the CDR3 is TGTGCCAGCGTCCAGACGAACACTGAAGCTTTCTTT. The V and J genes are TRBV6-6 and TRBJ1-1; D uncertain. Germline assignment: CDR1 MNHNY and CDR2 SVGAGI (reference sequence). The CDR3 runs 12 residues. Trimming removed 8 bases from V and 1 base from J, with 8 bases in between.

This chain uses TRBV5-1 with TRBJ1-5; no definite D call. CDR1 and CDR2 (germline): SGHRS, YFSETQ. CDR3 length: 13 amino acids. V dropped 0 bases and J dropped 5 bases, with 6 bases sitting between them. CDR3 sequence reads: CASSLEPHQPQHF. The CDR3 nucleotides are TGCGCCAGCAGCTTGGAGCCCCATCAGCCCCAGCATTTT.

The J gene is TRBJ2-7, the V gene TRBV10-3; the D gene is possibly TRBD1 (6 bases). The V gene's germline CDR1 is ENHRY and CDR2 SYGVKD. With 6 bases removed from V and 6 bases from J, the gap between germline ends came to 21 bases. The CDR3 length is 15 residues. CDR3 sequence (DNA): TGTGCCATCAGGACCCAGGGGTCTCAATCCATCGAGCAGTACTTC. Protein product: CAIRTQGSQSIEQYF.

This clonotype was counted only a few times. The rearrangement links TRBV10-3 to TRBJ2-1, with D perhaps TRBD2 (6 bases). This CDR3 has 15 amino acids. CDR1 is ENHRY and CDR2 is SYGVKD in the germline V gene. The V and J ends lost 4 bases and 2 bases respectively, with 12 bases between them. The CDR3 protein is CAISAGGGTYNEQFF. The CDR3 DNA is TGTGCCATCAGTGCGGGTGGAGGGACCTACAATGAGCAGTTCTTC.

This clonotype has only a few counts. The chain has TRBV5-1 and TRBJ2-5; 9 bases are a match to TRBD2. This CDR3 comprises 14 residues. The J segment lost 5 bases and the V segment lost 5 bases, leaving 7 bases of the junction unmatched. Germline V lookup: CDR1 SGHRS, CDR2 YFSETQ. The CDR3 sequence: CASSRSGGQETQYF. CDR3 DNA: TGCGCCAGCAGTCGAAGCGGGGGGCAGGAGACCCAGTACTTC. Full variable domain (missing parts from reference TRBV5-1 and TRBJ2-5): KAGVTQTPRYLIKTRGQQVTLSCSPISGHRSVSWYQQTPGQGLQFLFEYFSETQRNKGNFPGRFSGRQFSNSRSEMNVSTLELGDSALYLCASSRSGGQETQYFGPGTRLLVL.